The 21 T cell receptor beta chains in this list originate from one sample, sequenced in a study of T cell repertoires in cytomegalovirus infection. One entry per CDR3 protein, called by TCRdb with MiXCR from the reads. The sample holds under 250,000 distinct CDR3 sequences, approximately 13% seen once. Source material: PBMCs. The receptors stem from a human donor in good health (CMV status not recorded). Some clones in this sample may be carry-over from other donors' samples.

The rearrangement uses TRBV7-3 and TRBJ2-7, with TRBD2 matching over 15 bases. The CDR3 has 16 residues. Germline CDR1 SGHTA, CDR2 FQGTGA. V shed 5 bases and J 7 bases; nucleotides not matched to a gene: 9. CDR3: CASSPGLAGGPLEQYV. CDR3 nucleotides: TGTGCCAGCAGCCCAGGACTAGCGGGAGGGCCCTTGGAGCAGTACGTC.

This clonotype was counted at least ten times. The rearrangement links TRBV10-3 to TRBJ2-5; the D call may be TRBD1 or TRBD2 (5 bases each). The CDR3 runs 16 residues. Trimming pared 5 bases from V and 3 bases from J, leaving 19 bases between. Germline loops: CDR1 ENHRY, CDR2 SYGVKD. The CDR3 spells CAISPRQGVGEETQYF. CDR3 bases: TGTGCCATCAGTCCGCGCCAGGGAGTGGGTGAAGAGACCCAGTACTTC.

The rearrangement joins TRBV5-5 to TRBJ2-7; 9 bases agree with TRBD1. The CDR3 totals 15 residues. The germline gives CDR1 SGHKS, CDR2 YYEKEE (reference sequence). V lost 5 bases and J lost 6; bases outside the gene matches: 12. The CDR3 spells CASSSTGGAGGEQYF. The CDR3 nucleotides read TGTGCCAGCAGTAGTACAGGGGGCGCAGGGGGCGAGCAGTACTTC.

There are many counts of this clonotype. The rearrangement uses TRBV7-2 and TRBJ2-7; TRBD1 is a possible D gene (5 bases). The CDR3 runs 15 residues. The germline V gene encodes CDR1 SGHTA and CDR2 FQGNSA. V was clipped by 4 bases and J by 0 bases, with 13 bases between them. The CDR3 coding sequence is TGTGCCAGCAGCTCTTCTCAGGGTTCCTCCTACGAGCAGTACTTC. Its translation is CASSSSQGSSYEQYF. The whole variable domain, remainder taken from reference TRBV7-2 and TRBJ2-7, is GAGVSQSPSNKVTEKGKDVELRCDPISGHTALYWYRQSLGQGLEFLIYFQGNSAPDKSGLPSDRFSAERTGGSVSTLTIQRTQQEDSAVYLCASSSSQGSSYEQYFGPGTRLTVT.

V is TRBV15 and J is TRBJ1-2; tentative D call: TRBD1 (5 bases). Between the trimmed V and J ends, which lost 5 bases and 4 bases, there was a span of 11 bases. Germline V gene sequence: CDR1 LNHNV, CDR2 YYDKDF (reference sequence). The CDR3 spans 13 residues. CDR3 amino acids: CATSVRGFYGYTF. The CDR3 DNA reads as TGTGCCACCAGCGTGCGGGGCTTCTATGGCTACACCTTC.

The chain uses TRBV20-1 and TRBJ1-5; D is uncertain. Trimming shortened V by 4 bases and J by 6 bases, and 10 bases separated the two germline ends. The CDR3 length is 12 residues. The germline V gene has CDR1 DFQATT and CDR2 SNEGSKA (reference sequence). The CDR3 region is CSAKTSGQPQHF. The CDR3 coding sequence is TGCAGTGCTAAAACGAGCGGTCAGCCCCAGCATTTT.

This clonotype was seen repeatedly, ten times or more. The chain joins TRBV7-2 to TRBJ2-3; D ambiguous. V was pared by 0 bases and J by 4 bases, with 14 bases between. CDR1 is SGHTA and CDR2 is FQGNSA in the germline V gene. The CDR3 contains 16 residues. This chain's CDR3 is CASSLAAPITADTQYF. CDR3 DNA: TGTGCCAGCAGCTTAGCGGCACCCATCACGGCAGATACGCAGTATTTT.

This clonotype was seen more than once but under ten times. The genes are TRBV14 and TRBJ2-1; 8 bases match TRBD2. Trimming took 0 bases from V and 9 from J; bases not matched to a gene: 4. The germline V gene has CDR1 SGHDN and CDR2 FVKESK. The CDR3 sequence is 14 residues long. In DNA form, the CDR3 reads TGTGCCAGCAGCCAAGAAGCGGGGACTAGTGAGCAGTTCTTC. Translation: CASSQEAGTSEQFF.

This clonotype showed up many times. The CDR3: CASSSGTPSTDTQYF. As DNA, the CDR3 is TGTGCCAGCAGCTCCGGGACACCTAGCACAGATACGCAGTATTTT. The genes are TRBV7-2 and TRBJ2-3; a possible D gene is TRBD1 (6 bases). Germline V lookup: CDR1 SGHTA, CDR2 FQGNSA. CDR3 length: 15 amino acids. Trimming removed 4 bases from V and 0 bases from J, with 11 bases in between.

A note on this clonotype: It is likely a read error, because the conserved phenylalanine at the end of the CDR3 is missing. CDR3 loop: CASSPLAGAEETQYY. In DNA, the CDR3 is TGTGCCAGCAGTCCACTAGCGGGAGCTGAGGAGACCCAGTACTAC. The V call is TRBV27, the J call TRBJ2-5; 11 bases line up with TRBD2. The length of the CDR3 is 15 residues. With V trimmed by 5 bases and J by 5 bases, 7 bases remained unmatched. Looked up from germline, CDR1 is MNHEY and CDR2 is SMNVEV (reference sequence).

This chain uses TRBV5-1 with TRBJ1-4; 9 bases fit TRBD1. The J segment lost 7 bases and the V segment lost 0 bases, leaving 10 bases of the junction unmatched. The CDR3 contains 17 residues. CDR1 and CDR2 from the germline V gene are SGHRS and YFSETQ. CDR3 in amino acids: CASSLEGTGTRGEKLFF. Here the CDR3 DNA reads TGCGCCAGCAGCTTGGAAGGGACAGGGACCCGAGGTGAAAAACTGTTTTTT.

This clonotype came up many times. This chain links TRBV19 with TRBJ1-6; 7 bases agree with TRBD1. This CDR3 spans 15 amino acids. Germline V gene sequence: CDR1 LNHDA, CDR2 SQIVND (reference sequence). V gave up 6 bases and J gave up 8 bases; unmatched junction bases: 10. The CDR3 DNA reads TGTGCCAGTAGCGAGACAGGGATGCTGGATTCACCCCTCCACTTT. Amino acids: CASSETGMLDSPLHF.

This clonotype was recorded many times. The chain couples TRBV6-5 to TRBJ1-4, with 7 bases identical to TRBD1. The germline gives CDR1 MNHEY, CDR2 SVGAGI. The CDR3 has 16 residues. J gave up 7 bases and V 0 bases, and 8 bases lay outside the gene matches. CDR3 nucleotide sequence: TGTGCCAGCAGTTACTCGAGGGCAGGGGGGAGTGAAAAACTGTTTTTT. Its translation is CASSYSRAGGSEKLFF.

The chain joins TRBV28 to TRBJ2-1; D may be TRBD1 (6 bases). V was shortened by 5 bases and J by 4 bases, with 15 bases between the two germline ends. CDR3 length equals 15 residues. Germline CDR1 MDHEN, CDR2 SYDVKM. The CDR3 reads CASSPQGTFYNEQFF. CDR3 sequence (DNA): TGTGCCAGCAGTCCTCAGGGGACCTTTTACAATGAGCAGTTCTTC.

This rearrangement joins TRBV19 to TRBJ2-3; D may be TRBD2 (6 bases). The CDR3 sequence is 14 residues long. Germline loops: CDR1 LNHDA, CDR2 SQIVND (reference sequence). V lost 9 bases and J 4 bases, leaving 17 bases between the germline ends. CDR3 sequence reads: CASRDSSGADTQYF. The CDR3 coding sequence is TGTGCCAGCCGGGACTCCAGCGGTGCAGATACGCAGTATTTT. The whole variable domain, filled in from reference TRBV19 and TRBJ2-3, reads DGGITQSPKYLFRKEGQNVTLSCEQNLNHDAMYWYRQDPGQGLRLIYYSQIVNDFQKGDIAEGYSVSREKKESFPLTVTSAQKNPTAFYLCASRDSSGADTQYFGPGTRLTVL.

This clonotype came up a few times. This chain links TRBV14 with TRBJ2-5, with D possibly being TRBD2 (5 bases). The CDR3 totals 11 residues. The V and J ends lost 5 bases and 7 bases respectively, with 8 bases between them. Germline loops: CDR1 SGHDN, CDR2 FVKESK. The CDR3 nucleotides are TGTGCCAGCAGCTTGGGGAGGACCCAGTACTTC. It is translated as CASSLGRTQYF.

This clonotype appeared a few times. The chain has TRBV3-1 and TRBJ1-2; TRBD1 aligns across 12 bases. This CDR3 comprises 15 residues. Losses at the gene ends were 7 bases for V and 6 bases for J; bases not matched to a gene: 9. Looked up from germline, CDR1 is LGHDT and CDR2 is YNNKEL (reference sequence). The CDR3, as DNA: TGTGCCAGCACAACCGGGACAGGGGGCAACCATGGCTACACCTTC. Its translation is CASTTGTGGNHGYTF.

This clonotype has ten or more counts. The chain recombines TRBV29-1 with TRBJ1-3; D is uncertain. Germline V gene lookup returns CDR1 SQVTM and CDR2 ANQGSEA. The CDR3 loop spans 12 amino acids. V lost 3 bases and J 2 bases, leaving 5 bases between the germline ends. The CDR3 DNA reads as TGCAGCGTTGATGAAGCTGGAAACACCATATATTTT. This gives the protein CSVDEAGNTIYF. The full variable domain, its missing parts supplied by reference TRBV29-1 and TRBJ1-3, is SAVISQKPSRDICQRGTSLTIQCQVDSQVTMMFWYRQQPGQSLTLIATANQGSEATYESGFVIDKFPISRPNLTFSTLTVSNMSPEDSSIYLCSVDEAGNTIYFGEGSWLTVV.

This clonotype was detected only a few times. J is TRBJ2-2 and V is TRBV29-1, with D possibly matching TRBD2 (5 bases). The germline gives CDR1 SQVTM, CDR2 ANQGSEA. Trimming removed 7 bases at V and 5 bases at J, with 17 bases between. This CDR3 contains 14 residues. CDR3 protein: CSASSGPQTGELFF. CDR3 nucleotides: TGCAGCGCCTCCAGCGGACCACAAACCGGGGAGCTGTTTTTT.

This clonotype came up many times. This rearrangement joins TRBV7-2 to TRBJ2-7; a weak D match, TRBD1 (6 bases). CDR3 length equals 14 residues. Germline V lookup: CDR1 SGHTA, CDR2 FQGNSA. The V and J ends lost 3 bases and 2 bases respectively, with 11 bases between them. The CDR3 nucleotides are TGTGCCAGCAGCTTTTCCGGGGACACCTACGAGCAGTACTTC. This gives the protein CASSFSGDTYEQYF.

CDR3 residues: CASSIRGLNTEAFF. The CDR3 nucleotides read TGTGCCAGCAGCATCAGGGGGTTGAACACTGAAGCTTTCTTT. V and J are TRBV7-9 and TRBJ1-1; 7 bases map to TRBD1. The CDR3 runs to 14 residues. V lost 5 bases, J lost 0 bases, and 3 bases stayed unmatched. Looked up from germline, CDR1 is SEHNR and CDR2 is FQNEAQ (reference sequence).